This is a list of T cell receptor beta chains from one sample in a study of cytomegalovirus exposure and HLA in healthy donors. Generated by immunoSEQ multiplex PCR, the TCRdb table keeps only in-frame clones and is missing some. Altogether 110,000 or so clones are present, roughly three quarters being singletons, with the ten largest covering about 16%. Sequenced sample: PBMCs. These receptors all come from a man aged 50 to 60 in good health and CMV-seropositive. The CDR3 runs from the conserved cysteine through the conserved F or W. Fields, in order: V gene, CDR3 length, D gene, CDR3 protein. D genes are given only for firm matches.

>TRBV27|13|TRBD1
CASRQGGVYGYTF
>TRBV11-2|17|TRBD2
CASSLGGLADVTYEQYF
>TRBV2|14|.
CACLTGNGNEKLFF
>TRBV5-5|13|.
CASSLHREQPQHF
>TRBV5-3|15|.
CARSLGALVRYEQYF
>TRBV6-1|17|TRBD2
CASSELRGAGGADTQYF
>TRBV6-5|13|.
CASSSDTTGGYTF
>TRBV28|17|.
CASRKPGEGIGANVLTF
>TRBV10-2|14|.
CATQSGGGNTEAFF
>TRBV10-3|14|TRBD1
CATWDRALEETQYF
>TRBV5-4|15|.
CASSLGGVMNTEAFF
>TRBV5-1|15|TRBD1
CASSPSDRARNEQFF
>TRBV10-1|15|TRBD1
CASSAGQGWNQPQHF
>TRBV19|15|TRBD1
CATASQGAANEKLFF
>TRBV6-5|16|.
CASSYSPYYQYNEQFF
>TRBV5-1|14|TRBD1
CASSLVTGDEKLFF
>TRBV5-5|13|.
CASSPGDSLEQYF
>TRBV19|15|TRBD1
CASSIGQGYNQPQHF
>TRBV11-3|16|.
CASSLGPGESTGELFF
>TRBV6-5|14|.
CASTEGPGTGELFF
>TRBV9|16|TRBD1
CASSPRQGTVTDTQYF
>TRBV25-1|15|.
CASSPGIRSGNTIYF
>TRBV18|14|.
CASSLGLGRDEQYF
>TRBV6-5|15|.
CASSYSRGSGGTQYF
>TRBV6-5|15|TRBD1
CASSYGTVSQETQYF
>TRBV28|16|.
CASSFGIRGDSQPQHF
>TRBV9|13|.
CASSVLPSSEQYF
>TRBV9|17|TRBD1
CASSVLGTGGGNYGYTF
>TRBV5-1|16|TRBD2
CASSRGTSGSYNEQFF
>TRBV19|16|TRBD1
CASSIASRGPYYEQYF
>TRBV19|13|.
CASNTGFHQPQHF
>TRBV29-1|16|TRBD2
CSVESLAGGSTDTQYF
>TRBV27|14|.
CASSQGTAIYEQYF
>TRBV5-1|13|.
CASSTERDYEQYF
>TRBV7-6|13|.
CASSPPSSYEQYF
>TRBV9|13|.
CASSVVYTDTQYF
>TRBV27|15|TRBD1
CASSLAGGLWETQYF
>TRBV11-2|14|TRBD1
CASSPRDRNTEAFF
>TRBV9|19|.
CASSVAEPRAEGCNQPQHF
>TRBV4-3|14|.
CASSQERGFIDALF
>TRBV18|13|.
CASSDTDNYGYTF
>TRBV4-1|15|TRBD2
CASQVAGGNTGELFF
>TRBV10-3|14|.
CAISEAGVPYGYTF
>TRBV14|14|.
CASSHLQGLEGYTF
>TRBV6-5|13|TRBD1
CASSKTGGVIQYF
>TRBV7-2|14|TRBD1
CASSLTGGHGELFF
>TRBV6-5|13|.
CASSEGRAYEQYF
>TRBV18|16|.
CASSPPGRRANEKLFF
>TRBV19|15|TRBD1
CASSPGTGIVYGYTF
>TRBV28|14|.
CASSLRNRNTEAFF